This T cell receptor (beta chain) was captured by sequencing in a study of shared clonotypes between healthy human individuals. This clone was detected only a few times. What it recognizes is unknown. The sample holds other DNA sequences that translate to the same CDR3. Whole-study results and caveats: Depth was large, yet rarefaction showed that sorted-subset sequencing was incomplete.

Using immunoSEQ multiplex PCR, the repertoire was profiled, and TCRdb retains in-frame clones only, with some absent. The sample has over a million clones, around 78% seen once. From germline, CDR1 is GTSNPN and CDR2 SVGIG (reference sequence). The ends were cut back, 0 bases at V and 8 bases at J, with 7 bases in the middle. The CDR3 contains 12 residues. The receptor was derived from a man younger than 35 in good health. Some clones in this sample may be carry-over from other donors' samples. Specimen: memory CD4+ T cells from PBMCs. Subset specified: CD45RA-negative fraction. The chain carries TRBV30 and TRBJ1-4, with TRBD1 as a possible D gene (6 bases). DNA of the CDR3: TGTGCCTGGAGTGTCCAGGGGGAAAAACTGTTTTTT. Translated, it gives CAWSVQGEKLFF.